This T cell receptor beta chain came from a study of OX40 agonist ivuxolimab in advanced cancers. In terms of the full investigation: Ivuxolimab was a fully human IgG2 agonistic monoclonal antibody targeting the costimulatory receptor OX40 (CD134). Peripheral TCRbeta sequencing aimed to test whether ivuxolimab altered TCR sequence diversity and caused clonal T-cell expansion. A male proportion of around 83% and a mean age of 60 years, ranging from roughly 23 to 79, were recorded for the dose-escalation cohort. Of the 50 to 55 dose-escalation patients, hepatocellular carcinoma was present in about 20, melanoma in some 15, renal cell carcinoma in 9 and head and neck cancer in 9. Three dose-escalation patients achieved partial responses, one with hepatocellular carcinoma and two with cutaneous melanoma. Patients were allowed to have had prior anti-PD-1, anti-PD-L1 or anti-CTLA-4 therapy, and more than 30% of the dose-escalation patients had previously received checkpoint inhibitors. The paper covers the monotherapy dose-escalation part of the phase I ivuxolimab trial, which included N = 52 patients. Intravenous ivuxolimab was administered to patients every 2 weeks at six dose levels: 0.01, 0.1, 0.3, 1.5, 3 and 10 mg/kg. Findings and caveats that apply to the study as a whole: After ivuxolimab, CD8+ T cells had more expanded clones than CD4+ T cells on average. Low levels of normalized T-cell clonal expansion were also seen in some patients who did not respond. At doses of 0.1 to 3.0 mg/kg, clonal expansion of both CD4+ and CD8+ T cells in blood was seen between baseline and week 6. In partial responders in the 0.1-3.0 mg/kg groups, normalized peripheral clonal expansion was found to be among the lowest, especially among CD8+ T cells. The antigen specificity of the clonally expanded peripheral T cells was not determined.

A word on this clone: Its antigen is currently not known. There are no base qualities to consult, and no much larger clone falls within one base.

Genomic DNA was isolated from the sorted cells so that the TCRbeta CDR3 region could be sequenced. The immunoSEQ Assay was used to sequence the TCRbeta CDR3 regions. TCRdb retrieved this table from immuneACCESS and kept in-frame rearrangements only. Not all clones are present; in checked studies, unresolved V genes account for under half, and no reason is known for the remainder. The sample table holds about 46,000 clones, of which about nine tenths were seen once. The ten largest account for over 50% of the sample. The trial excluded patients who had a history of autoimmune disease or who were on systemic immunosuppression. Peripheral blood for TCR sequencing was drawn from every dose cohort at baseline, at cycle 4 day 1 and at cycle 7 day 1. Samples were obtained from an open-label, multicenter, first-in-human phase I dose-escalation trial of ivuxolimab. Adults with locally advanced or metastatic head and neck squamous cell, hepatocellular, melanoma or renal cell carcinoma were enrolled in the trial. Before TCR sequencing, CD4+ T cells and CD8+ T cells from peripheral blood were sorted into separate populations.

From the germline V gene, CDR1 is SGHAT and CDR2 is FQNNGV. The junction shows trimming of 0 bases on V and 8 bases on J, plus 14 bases between the germline ends. From cysteine to phenylalanine, the CDR3 is 16 amino acids long. Solely the CDR3 DNA is kept, with 48 bases framed from the first base. The chain couples TRBV11-2 to TRBJ1-6, with the D gene not confidently named. The sample was CD4+ or CD8+ T cells sorted from blood, taken in a trial of the OX40 agonist ivuxolimab. The sequence was collected from an adult with an advanced solid tumor such as melanoma, head and neck, liver or kidney cancer. In nucleotides, the sequence is TGTGCCAGCAGCTTAGAAGGAACCGTTATCGATTCACCCCTCCACTTT. This is translated as CASSLEGTVIDSPLHF.